This TCR beta chain was sequenced during a study of blood T cell repertoires in COVID-19. Deletions cut 0 bases from V and 3 bases from J, with 9 bases between. The V gene's germline CDR1 is SGHRS and CDR2 YFSETQ. There are 15 residues in the CDR3. Everyone who took part was roughly 18 to 89 years old, and they came from fewer than 25 US areas. Assignment of participants to cohorts was predicated upon participant-reported clinical history. Two negative PCRs, clearance, or symptom resolution had been documented for recovered Cohort 3 donors. Method: immunoSEQ multiplex PCR; TCRdb's copy keeps in-frame clones and lacks some. The data show about 140,000 clones, almost 80% seen once.

The material sequenced was PBMCs or T cells enriched from blood (not recorded which). The chain uses TRBV5-1 and TRBJ2-2; D possibly corresponds to TRBD2 (6 bases). The clonotype originates from a woman between 50 and 59 years old who had recovered from COVID-19. The chain's CDR3 is CASSLVAEDTGELFF. Here the CDR3 DNA reads TGCGCCAGCAGCTTGGTAGCGGAAGACACCGGGGAGCTGTTTTTT.